Listed here is a single TCR beta chain. The antigen is not known. The data are from a study of shared clonotypes between healthy human individuals. Whole-study findings and limits: Researchers found naive subsets generally carried larger estimated richness than memory subsets.

V gave up 8 bases and J gave up 3 bases; unmatched junction bases: 8. Germline lookup yields CDR1 GTSNPN and CDR2 SVGIG (reference sequence). The CDR3 covers 13 residues. The repertoire was sequenced with immunoSEQ multiplex PCR; TCRdb's copy has only in-frame clones and lacks some. The table lists hundreds of thousands of clones, roughly 96% of them singletons. Naive CD8 cells lacked CD45RO and underwent positive selection for CCR7, leaving out terminally differentiated effector memory CD45RA+ cells. Study donors comprised healthy, HIV-negative adults devoid of recent acute infection or vaccination.

The genes are TRBV30 and TRBJ2-7; 9 bases fit TRBD1. Sequences were obtained from naive CD8+ T cells sorted from blood. This TCR was recovered from a young man in good health. The CDR3 DNA follows: TGTGCCCTTTCGACAGGGGGAGGCTACGAGCAGTACTTC. Protein: CALSTGGGYEQYF.